These T cell receptor beta chains were read from a single sample in a study of blood T cell repertoires in COVID-19. The method was immunoSEQ multiplex PCR; TCRdb's version includes in-frame clones alone and lacks a portion of them. The data contain around 120,000 clones, under 95% of them singletons. The specimen was peripheral blood. The receptors derive from a man aged 60 to 75 with COVID-19, enrolled during active disease. Each CDR3 is given with its conserved first and last residue. The D gene is left open where the match is weak. Only some rows state a clone size, as once, few, many or a class for expanded clones.

TRBV7-8	-	-	TRBJ1-1	CASSSGGGGNTEAFF
TRBV19	-	-	TRBJ1-1	CASRRDTGIEAFF
TRBV25-1	TRBD2	-	TRBJ2-1	CASSRTSGRHEQFF
TRBV28	-	-	TRBJ2-1	CAMGRGNYNEQFF
TRBV19	TRBD2	-	TRBJ2-3	CASNQREAADTQYF
TRBV6-2/TRBV6-3	TRBD2	once	TRBJ2-3	CASSYRAGGPDTQYF
TRBV9	TRBD2	-	TRBJ2-3	CASSVAGGSDTQYF
TRBV29-1	TRBD1	-	TRBJ1-4	CSVDRDRGLEKLFF
TRBV7-3	-	-	TRBJ1-1	CASSQGPGTEAFF
TRBV4-1	-	-	TRBJ1-2	CASSQGGWGGYTF
TRBV18	TRBD1	few	TRBJ1-1	CASSPVGQGARIEAFF
TRBV6-5	TRBD1	-	TRBJ1-3	CASRLGTELGNTIYF
TRBV19	-	-	TRBJ2-1	CASSPLLGAEAPYNEQFF
TRBV4-3	-	-	TRBJ1-2	CASRGRGASPSYTF
TRBV6-2/TRBV6-3	-	-	TRBJ1-1	CASSYSKYRRPMNTEAFF
TRBV3-1/TRBV3-2	TRBD1	-	TRBJ1-2	CASSPWTGLNYGYTF
TRBV10-3	TRBD2	few	TRBJ2-3	CATKPSGSSTDTQYF
TRBV5-1	TRBD2	-	TRBJ2-7	CASSSLAGAYEQYF
TRBV3-1/TRBV3-2	-	-	TRBJ1-1	CASTGGAMNTEAFF
TRBV7-9	-	-	TRBJ2-2	CASTPGGYTGELFF
TRBV29-1	-	-	TRBJ2-3	CSVGSFWGHTDTQYF
TRBV11-2	-	-	TRBJ2-1	CASSPYREQFF
TRBV9	-	-	TRBJ1-4	CASSAGTINEKLFF
TRBV21-1	-	-	TRBJ2-2	CASTDKGVRGLAGGPGSTGELFF
TRBV3-1/TRBV3-2	-	-	TRBJ2-3	CASSPVEGVKDTQYF
TRBV28	TRBD1	once	TRBJ2-3	CASSSPDRVTDTQYF
TRBV7-9	-	once	TRBJ2-7	CASSTSEPGLEYF
TRBV28	-	-	TRBJ1-1	CASNADRLMNTEAFF
TRBV19	TRBD1	-	TRBJ2-7	CASSTGTGGIYEQYF
TRBV5-1	TRBD1	-	TRBJ1-4	CASSLRQGADKLFF
TRBV10-1	TRBD1	-	TRBJ2-3	CASSGQGTDTQYF
TRBV29-1	TRBD2	-	TRBJ2-1	CSVELAGFDNEQFF
TRBV6-5	TRBD1	few	TRBJ2-1	CASKRAQGNEQFF
TRBV28	TRBD2	-	TRBJ2-2	CASSFQREFTGELFF
TRBV28	TRBD1	-	TRBJ2-5	CASSSTGGGETQYF
TRBV5-1	-	-	TRBJ2-3	CASSLETSGGSSTDTQYF
TRBV5-4	-	-	TRBJ2-3	CASSSPSVSTDTQYF
TRBV3-1/TRBV3-2	-	-	TRBJ1-2	CASSPRQEIYTF
TRBV19	TRBD2	once	TRBJ2-7	CASSILTSGAPHEQYF
TRBV7-3	TRBD2	-	TRBJ2-1	CASSSGMWDNEQFF
TRBV3-1/TRBV3-2	-	-	TRBJ1-2	CASSLLTAGYTF
TRBV18	-	-	TRBJ2-3	CASSPLGEDTQYF
TRBV7-8	TRBD1	-	TRBJ1-1	CASSPGTGRSTEAFF
TRBV28	-	-	TRBJ2-7	CASSQSGSPTYEQYF
TRBV5-4	-	-	TRBJ2-6	CASSPGTPTGGANVLTF
TRBV2	TRBD1	many	TRBJ1-5	CASGETGFNQPQHF
TRBV5-1	TRBD1	-	TRBJ1-3	CASSSTGGSGNTIYF